This T cell receptor (beta chain) was observed in a study of cytomegalovirus exposure and HLA in healthy donors. Study conclusions and caveats: Cytomegalovirus status was reportedly diagnosed by the classifier with high sensitivity and specificity.

The primer mix had 60 Vbeta and 13 Jbeta primers. The repertoire was sequenced with immunoSEQ multiplex PCR; TCRdb's copy has only in-frame clones and lacks some. The table lists around 150,000 clones, about 80% of them singletons. The sample holds a few counts of this clone. Its antigen is unknown. CDR1 MNHEY and CDR2 SMNVEV come from the germline V gene (reference sequence). CDR3 length: 16 residues. V lost 3 bases and J lost 3; bases outside the gene matches: 7. The sequencing sample was made of PBMCs. The chain couples TRBV27 to TRBJ2-3; 9 bases are shared with TRBD2. The sequence derives from a young man in good health and CMV-seropositive. The CDR3 here is CASSFGPSGVTDTQYF. In nucleotides, the CDR3 is TGTGCCAGCAGTTTTGGCCCTAGCGGGGTGACAGATACGCAGTATTTT.